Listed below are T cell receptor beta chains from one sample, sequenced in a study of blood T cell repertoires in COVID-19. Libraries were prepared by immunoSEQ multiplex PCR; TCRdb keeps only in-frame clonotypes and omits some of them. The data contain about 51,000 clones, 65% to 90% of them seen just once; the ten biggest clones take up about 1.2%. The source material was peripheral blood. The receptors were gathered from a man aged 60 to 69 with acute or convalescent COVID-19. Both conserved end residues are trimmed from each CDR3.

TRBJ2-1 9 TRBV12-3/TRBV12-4 ASSFVDEQF
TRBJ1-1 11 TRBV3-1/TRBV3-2 ASSFGQGTEAF
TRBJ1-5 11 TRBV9 ASSAYSGQPQH
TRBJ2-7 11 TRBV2 ASSGDRGSEQY
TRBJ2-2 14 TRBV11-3 AGSPREPQGAEELF
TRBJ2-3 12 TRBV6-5 ASSRGGNTDTQY
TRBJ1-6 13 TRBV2 ASSPGGTALVPLH
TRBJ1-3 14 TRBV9 ASSVAAEGSGNTIY
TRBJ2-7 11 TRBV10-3 AISEAGGNEQY
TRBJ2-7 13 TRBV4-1 ASSQGGGITYEQY
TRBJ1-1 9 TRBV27 ASRDRSEAF
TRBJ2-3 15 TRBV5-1 ASSLGDAGRRADTQY
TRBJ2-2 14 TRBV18 ASSTTGGYNTGELF
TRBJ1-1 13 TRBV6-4 ASSVMDSPNTEAF
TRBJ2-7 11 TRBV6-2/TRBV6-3 ASSYYSNYEQY
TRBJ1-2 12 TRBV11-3 ASTPVEALGGYT
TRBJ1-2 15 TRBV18 ASLPSSGSGGGSGYT
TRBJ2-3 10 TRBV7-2 ASSFGADTQY
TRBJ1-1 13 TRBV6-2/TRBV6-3 ASSYLRDRPTEAF
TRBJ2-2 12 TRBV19 ASSIGPDTGELF
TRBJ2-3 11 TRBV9 ASSVTVTDTQY
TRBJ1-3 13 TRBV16 ASSQTGTGGNTIY
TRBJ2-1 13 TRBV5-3 ARSLKQTGINEQF
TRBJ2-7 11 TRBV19 APQGWGPYEQY
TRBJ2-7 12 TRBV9 ASSVGLAGREQY
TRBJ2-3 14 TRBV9 ASSVRSGSLSDTQY
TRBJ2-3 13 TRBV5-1 ASSLSWTSGDTQY
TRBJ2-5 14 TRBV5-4 ASSIRTSGVVETQY
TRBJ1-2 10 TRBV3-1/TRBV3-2 ASSPTGGGYT
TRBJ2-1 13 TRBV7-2 ASSPRTGVDNEQF
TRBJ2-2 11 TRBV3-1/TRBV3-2 ASSHTRTGELF
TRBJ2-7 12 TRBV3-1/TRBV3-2 ASSQNSGGPWWY
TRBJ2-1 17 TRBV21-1 ASSLKAGLAEFFYNEQF
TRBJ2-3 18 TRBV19 ASSIRGGTSGRTSTDTQY
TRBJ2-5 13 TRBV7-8 ASRETHLGAETQY
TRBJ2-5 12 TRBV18 ASSLSAYQETQY
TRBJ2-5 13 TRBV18 ASSPGTSGRKTQY
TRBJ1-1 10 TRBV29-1 SLGSGGVGAF
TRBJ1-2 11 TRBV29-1 SVENQQSYGYT
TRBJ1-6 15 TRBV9 ASSGTQGLLLRSPLH
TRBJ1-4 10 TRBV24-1 ATSDGYEKLF
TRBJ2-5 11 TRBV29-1 SVVWGPRETQY
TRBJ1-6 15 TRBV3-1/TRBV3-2 ASSQVLRATYNSPLH
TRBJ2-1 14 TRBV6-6 ASSLARGSPYNEQF
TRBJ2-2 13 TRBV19 ASSSGSRTTGELF
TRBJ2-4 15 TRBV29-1 SVEVSEGVLGKNIQY
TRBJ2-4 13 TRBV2 ASSEGRAGTNIQY
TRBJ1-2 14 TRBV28 ASSQRVGRANYGYT
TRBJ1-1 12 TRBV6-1 ASSELGGGAEAF
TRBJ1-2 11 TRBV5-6 ASSLFPGYGYT
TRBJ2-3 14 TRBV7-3 ASSSRGNAGTDTQY